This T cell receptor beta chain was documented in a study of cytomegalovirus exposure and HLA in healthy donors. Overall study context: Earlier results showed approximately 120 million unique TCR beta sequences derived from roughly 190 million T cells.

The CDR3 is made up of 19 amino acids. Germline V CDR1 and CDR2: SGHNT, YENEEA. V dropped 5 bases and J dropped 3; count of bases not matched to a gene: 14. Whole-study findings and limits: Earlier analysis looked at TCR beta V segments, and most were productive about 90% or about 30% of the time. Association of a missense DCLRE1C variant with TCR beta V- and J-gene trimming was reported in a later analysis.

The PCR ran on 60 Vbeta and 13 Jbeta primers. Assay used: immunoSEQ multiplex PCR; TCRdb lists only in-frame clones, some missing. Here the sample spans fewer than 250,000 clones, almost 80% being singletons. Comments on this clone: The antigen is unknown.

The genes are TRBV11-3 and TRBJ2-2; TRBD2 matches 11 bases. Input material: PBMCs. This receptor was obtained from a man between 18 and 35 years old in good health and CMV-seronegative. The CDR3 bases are TGTGCCAGCAGCGCAAGAATAGCGGGGGGGTTCCGGGACACCGGGGAGCTGTTTTTT. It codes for CASSARIAGGFRDTGELFF.